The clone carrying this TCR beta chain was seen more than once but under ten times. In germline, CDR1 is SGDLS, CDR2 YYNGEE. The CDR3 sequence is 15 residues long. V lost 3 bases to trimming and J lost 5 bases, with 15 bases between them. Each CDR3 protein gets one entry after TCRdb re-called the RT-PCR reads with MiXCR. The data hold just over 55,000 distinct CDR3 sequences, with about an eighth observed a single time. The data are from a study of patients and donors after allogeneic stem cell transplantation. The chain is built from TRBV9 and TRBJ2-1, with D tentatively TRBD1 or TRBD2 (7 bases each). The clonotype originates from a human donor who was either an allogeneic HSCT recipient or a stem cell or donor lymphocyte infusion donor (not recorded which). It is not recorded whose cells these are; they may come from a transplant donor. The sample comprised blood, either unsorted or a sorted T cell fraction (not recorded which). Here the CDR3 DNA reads TGTGCCAGCAGCGACAGCGGGACAGAAGACAATGAGCAGTTCTTC. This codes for CASSDSGTEDNEQFF.